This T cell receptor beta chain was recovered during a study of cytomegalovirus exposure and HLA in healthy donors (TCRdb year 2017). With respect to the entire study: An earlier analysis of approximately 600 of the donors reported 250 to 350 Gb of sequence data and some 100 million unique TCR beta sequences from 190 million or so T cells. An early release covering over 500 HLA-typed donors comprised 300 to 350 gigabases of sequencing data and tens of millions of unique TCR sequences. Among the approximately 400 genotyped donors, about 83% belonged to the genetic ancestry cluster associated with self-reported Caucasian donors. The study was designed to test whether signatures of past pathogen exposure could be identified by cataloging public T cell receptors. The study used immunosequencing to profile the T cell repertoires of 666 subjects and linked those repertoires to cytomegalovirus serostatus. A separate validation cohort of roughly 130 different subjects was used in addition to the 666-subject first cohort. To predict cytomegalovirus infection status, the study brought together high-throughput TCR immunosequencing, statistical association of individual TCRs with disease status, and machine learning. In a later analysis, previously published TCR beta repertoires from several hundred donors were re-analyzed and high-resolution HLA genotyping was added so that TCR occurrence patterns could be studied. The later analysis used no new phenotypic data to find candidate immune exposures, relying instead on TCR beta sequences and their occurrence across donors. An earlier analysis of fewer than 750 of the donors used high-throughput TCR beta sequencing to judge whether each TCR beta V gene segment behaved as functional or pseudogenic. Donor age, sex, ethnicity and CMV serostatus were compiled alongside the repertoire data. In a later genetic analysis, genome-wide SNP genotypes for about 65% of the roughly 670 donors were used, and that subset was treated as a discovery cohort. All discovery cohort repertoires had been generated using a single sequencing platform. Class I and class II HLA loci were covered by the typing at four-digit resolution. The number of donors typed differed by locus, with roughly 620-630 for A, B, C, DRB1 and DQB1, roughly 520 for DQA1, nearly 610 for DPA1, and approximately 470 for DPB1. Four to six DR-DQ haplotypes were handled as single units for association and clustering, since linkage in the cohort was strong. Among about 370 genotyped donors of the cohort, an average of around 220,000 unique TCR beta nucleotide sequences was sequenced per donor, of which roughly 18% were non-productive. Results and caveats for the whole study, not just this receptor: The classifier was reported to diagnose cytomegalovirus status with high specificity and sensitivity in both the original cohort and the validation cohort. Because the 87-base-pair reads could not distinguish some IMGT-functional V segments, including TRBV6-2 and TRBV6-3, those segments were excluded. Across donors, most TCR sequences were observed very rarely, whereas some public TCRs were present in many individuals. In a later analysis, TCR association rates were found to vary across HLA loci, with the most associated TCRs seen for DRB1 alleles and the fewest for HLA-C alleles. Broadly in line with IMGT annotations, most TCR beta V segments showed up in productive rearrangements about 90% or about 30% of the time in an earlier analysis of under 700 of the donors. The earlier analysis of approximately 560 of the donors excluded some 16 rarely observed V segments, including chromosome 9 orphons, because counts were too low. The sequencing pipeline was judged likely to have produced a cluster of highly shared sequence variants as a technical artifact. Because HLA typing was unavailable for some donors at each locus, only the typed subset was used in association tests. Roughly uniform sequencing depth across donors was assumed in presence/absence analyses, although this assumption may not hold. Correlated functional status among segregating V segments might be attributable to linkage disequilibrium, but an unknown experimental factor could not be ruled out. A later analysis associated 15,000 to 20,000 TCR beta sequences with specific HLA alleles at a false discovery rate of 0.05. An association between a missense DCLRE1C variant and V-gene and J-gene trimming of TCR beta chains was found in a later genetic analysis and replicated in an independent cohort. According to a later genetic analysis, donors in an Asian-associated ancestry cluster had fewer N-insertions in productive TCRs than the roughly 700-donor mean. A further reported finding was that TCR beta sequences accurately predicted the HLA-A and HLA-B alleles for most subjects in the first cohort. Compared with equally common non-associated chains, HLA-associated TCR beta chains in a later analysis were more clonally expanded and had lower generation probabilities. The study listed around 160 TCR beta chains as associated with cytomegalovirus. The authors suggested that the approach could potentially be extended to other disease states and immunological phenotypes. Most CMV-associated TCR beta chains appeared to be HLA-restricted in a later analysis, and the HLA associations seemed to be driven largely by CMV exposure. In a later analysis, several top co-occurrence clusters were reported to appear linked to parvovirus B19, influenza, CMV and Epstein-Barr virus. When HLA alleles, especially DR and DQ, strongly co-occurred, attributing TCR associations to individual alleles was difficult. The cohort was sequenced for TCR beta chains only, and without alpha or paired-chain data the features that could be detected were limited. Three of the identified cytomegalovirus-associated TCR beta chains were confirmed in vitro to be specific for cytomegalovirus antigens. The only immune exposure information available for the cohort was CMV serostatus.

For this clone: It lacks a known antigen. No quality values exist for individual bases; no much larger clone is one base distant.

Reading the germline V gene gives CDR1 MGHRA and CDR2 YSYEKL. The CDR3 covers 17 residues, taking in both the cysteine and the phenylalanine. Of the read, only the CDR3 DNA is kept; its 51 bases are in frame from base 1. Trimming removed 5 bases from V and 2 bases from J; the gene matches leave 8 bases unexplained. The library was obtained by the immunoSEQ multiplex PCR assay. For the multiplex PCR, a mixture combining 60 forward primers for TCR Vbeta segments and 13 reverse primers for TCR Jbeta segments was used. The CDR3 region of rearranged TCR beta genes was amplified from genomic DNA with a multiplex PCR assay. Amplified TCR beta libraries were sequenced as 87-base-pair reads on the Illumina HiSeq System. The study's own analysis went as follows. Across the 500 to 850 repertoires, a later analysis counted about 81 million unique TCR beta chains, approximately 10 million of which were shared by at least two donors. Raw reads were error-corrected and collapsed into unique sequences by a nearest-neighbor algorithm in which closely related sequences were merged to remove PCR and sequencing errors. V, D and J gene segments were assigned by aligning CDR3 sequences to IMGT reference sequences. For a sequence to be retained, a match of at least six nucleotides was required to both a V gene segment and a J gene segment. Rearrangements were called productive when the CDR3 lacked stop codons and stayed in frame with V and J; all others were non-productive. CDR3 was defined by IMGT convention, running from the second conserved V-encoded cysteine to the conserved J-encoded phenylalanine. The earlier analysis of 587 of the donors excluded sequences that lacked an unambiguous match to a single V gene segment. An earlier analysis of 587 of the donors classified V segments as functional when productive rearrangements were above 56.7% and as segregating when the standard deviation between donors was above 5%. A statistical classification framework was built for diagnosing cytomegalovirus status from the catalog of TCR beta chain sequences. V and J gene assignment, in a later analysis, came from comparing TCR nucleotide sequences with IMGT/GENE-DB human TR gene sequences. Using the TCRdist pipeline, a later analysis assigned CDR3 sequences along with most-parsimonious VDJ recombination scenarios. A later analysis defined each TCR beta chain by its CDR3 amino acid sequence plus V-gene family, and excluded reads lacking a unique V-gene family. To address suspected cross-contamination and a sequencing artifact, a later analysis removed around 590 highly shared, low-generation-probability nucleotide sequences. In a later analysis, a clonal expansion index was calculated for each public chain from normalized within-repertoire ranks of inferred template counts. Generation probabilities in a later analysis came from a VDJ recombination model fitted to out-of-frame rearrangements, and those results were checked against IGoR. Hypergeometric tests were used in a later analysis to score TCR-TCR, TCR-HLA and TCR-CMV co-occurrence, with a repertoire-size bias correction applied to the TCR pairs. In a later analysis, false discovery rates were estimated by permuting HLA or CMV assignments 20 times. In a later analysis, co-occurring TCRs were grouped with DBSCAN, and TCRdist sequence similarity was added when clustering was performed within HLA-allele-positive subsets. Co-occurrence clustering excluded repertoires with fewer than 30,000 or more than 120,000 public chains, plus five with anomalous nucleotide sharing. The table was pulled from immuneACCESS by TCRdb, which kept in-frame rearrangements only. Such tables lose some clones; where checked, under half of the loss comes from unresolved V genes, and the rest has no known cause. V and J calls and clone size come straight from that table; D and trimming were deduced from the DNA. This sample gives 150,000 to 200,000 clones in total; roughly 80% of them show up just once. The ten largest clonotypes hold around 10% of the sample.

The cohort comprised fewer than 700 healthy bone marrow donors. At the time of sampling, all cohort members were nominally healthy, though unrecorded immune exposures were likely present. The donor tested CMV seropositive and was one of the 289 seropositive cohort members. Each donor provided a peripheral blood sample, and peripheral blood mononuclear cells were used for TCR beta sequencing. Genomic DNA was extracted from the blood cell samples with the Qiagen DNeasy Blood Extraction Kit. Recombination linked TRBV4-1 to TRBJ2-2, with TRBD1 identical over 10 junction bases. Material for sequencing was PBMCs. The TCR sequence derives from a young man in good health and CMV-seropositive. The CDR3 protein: CASSYRGQGVNTGELFF. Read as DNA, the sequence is TGCGCCAGCAGCTACCGAGGACAGGGGGTAAACACCGGGGAGCTGTTTTTT.